Described below is a single TCR beta chain sequence and its context. Clones were sequenced by immunoSEQ multiplex PCR, and TCRdb holds only the in-frame ones, with some missing. The sample includes roughly 250,000 clones, around 90% of them seen just once. The entry originates in a study of blood T cell repertoires in COVID-19. Study context: T cells, B-cell-depleted T cells, or PBMCs provided the cDNA or gDNA that served as material.

The sample comprised peripheral blood. The clonotype originates from a man aged 60 to 75 who had recovered from COVID-19.

CDR3 in amino acids: CASSLLSGRAIYF. Written as DNA, the CDR3 is TGTGCCAGCAGTTTATTATCAGGCAGGGCCATATATTTT. The chain couples TRBV28 to TRBJ1-3; possible D gene TRBD1, 5 bases. CDR3 length: 13 amino acids. V lost 1 base and J 11 bases, leaving 12 bases between the germline ends. CDR1 is MDHEN, CDR2 SYDVKM, per germline.